One T cell receptor beta chain is described in this entry. Its target is unknown. The CDR3 has 11 amino acids. Trimming pared 4 bases from V and 1 base from J, leaving 5 bases between. Per the germline V gene, CDR1 is GTSNPN and CDR2 is SVGIG (reference sequence). The data are from a study of cytomegalovirus exposure and HLA in healthy donors. Study-wide findings and caveats: Among TCR beta chains, those listed as cytomegalovirus-associated numbered around 180.

Amplification used 60 Vbeta primers and 13 Jbeta primers. Assay: immunoSEQ multiplex PCR; the TCRdb copy retains only in-frame clones and omits some. This table holds some 140,000 clones, about 74% found once. This chain connects TRBV30 to TRBJ2-7; D is undetermined. The receptor comes from a man in his forties in good health and CMV-seronegative. The sample taken for sequencing was PBMCs. The CDR3 loop is CAWKQSYEQYF. CDR3 nucleotides: TGTGCCTGGAAACAATCCTACGAGCAGTACTTC. The variable domain in full, with the rest retrieved from reference TRBV30 and TRBJ2-7, is SQTIHQWPATLVQPVGSPLSLECTVEGTSNPNLYWYRQAAGRGLQLLFYSVGIGQISSEVPQNLSASRPQDRQFILSSKKLLLSDSGFYLCAWKQSYEQYFGPGTRLTVT.